Listed below are T cell receptor beta chains from one sample, sequenced in a study of cytomegalovirus exposure and HLA in healthy donors. Sequenced by immunoSEQ multiplex PCR; TCRdb stores in-frame clones only, minus some. This sample has approximately 190,000 clones, with over 70% found just once. Sequenced material: PBMCs. The origin of the receptors is a middle-aged man in good health and CMV-seropositive. Each CDR3 is given with its conserved first and last residue. A D gene is named only where the DNA matches it firmly. Clone size appears in some rows only: once, few, many, or a class for an expanded clone.

j_call clone_size d_call v_call cdr3_length cdr3_aa cdr3_nt
TRBJ1-2 many TRBD1 TRBV6-4 16 CASSDQAGQGGRGYTF TGTGCCAGCAGCGACCAAGCGGGACAGGGAGGACGAGGCTACACCTTC
TRBJ2-1 - - TRBV30 11 CAWSVEAGQFF TGTGCCTGGAGTGTGGAGGCAGGGCAGTTCTTC
TRBJ1-1 - - TRBV5-1 17 CASSITTRGHLNTEAFF TGCGCCAGCAGCATCACTACACGGGGACATCTGAACACTGAAGCTTTCTTT
TRBJ1-2 once - TRBV6-1 13 CASTLKAGDGYTF TGTGCCAGCACCCTGAAGGCGGGTGATGGCTACACCTTC
TRBJ2-5 few TRBD2 TRBV15 14 CATSTRTSGSAQYF TGTGCCACCAGCACCCGGACTAGCGGGAGTGCCCAGTACTTC
TRBJ1-2 - - TRBV6-1 15 CASSELSSANYGYTF TGTGCCAGCAGTGAACTGAGTTCTGCTAACTATGGCTACACCTTC
TRBJ1-2 - - TRBV28 14 CASSLRGSPYGYTF TGTGCCAGCAGTTTACGAGGCTCCCCCTATGGCTACACCTTC
TRBJ1-1 - TRBD1 TRBV6-4 15 CASSVGTGVNTEAFF TGTGCCAGCAGTGTCGGGACAGGAGTAAACACTGAAGCTTTCTTT
TRBJ1-1 - TRBD1 TRBV5-1 14 CASSSGQGYTEAFF TGCGCCAGCAGCTCCGGACAGGGGTACACTGAAGCTTTCTTT
TRBJ2-7 - TRBD1 TRBV2 14 CASSEGGQGGEQYF TGTGCCAGCAGTGAAGGGGGACAGGGAGGCGAGCAGTACTTC
TRBJ2-7 - TRBD2 TRBV7-3 14 CASSPAGVDHEQYF TGTGCCAGCAGTCCAGCGGGAGTGGACCACGAGCAGTACTTC
TRBJ2-1 - TRBD2 TRBV6-1 10 CASRGLEQFF TGTGCCAGCAGGGGACTAGAGCAGTTCTTC
TRBJ2-2 few TRBD1 TRBV25-1 14 CASSPTGLGGELFF TGTGCCAGCAGCCCGACAGGGTTGGGCGGGGAGCTGTTTTTT
TRBJ2-2 once - TRBV6-1 11 CASSERGELFF TGTGCCAGCAGTGAGCGGGGGGAGCTGTTTTTT
TRBJ2-1 - - TRBV5-6 16 CASSYLGGRIYNEQLF TGTGCCAGCAGCTACCTAGGAGGTAGAATTTACAATGAGCAGCTCTTC
TRBJ2-2 - TRBD2 TRBV5-1 15 CASNRVSGFTGELFF TGCGCCAGCAATCGAGTTAGCGGGTTCACCGGGGAGCTGTTTTTT
TRBJ1-1 - - TRBV5-8 14 CASSLAGVATEAFF TGTGCCAGCAGCTTGGCCGGGGTTGCCACTGAAGCTTTCTTT
TRBJ2-7 - - TRBV5-1 14 CASSLGLQGYEQYF TGCGCCAGCAGCTTGGGGCTTCAGGGGTACGAGCAGTACTTC
TRBJ2-1 once - TRBV6-5 16 CASSSASAGSYNEQFF TGTGCCAGCAGTTCCGCCTCTGCGGGCTCCTACAATGAGCAGTTCTTC
TRBJ1-2 - - TRBV6-5 13 CASSLGQLYGYTF TGTGCCAGCAGTCTTGGACAGCTCTATGGCTACACCTTC
TRBJ2-5 - TRBD2 TRBV11-3 15 CASSLGGSGQETQYF TGTGCCAGCAGCTTAGGCGGGAGTGGACAAGAGACCCAGTACTTC
TRBJ2-7 - TRBD2 TRBV15 16 CATSRARLAGDSEQYF TGTGCCACCAGCAGAGCCCGACTAGCGGGAGATAGCGAGCAGTACTTC
TRBJ2-3 - TRBD2 TRBV5-4 14 CASKSSGDSDTQYF TGTGCCAGCAAGAGTAGCGGGGATTCAGATACGCAGTATTTT
TRBJ1-1 once - TRBV18 14 CASSLAGLDTEAFF TGTGCCAGCTCACTCGCCGGACTAGACACTGAAGCTTTCTTT
TRBJ2-7 few TRBD1 TRBV5-4 15 CASSPPTGGLSEQYF TGTGCCAGCAGTCCTCCGACAGGGGGCCTGTCCGAGCAGTACTTC
TRBJ1-5 - TRBD1 TRBV28 14 CASSSPTGLQPQHF TGTGCCAGCAGTTCCCCGACAGGGCTACAGCCCCAGCATTTT
TRBJ2-7 once TRBD1 TRBV19 15 CASSIAGTGGYEQYF TGTGCCAGTAGTATAGCAGGGACAGGGGGCTACGAGCAGTACTTC
TRBJ1-1 - - TRBV19 14 CASGGERGTTEAFF TGTGCCAGCGGCGGTGAACGGGGTACCACTGAAGCTTTCTTT
TRBJ1-2 - TRBD1 TRBV7-2 15 CASSPDRGLEYGYTF TGTGCCAGCAGCCCTGACAGGGGGCTAGAATATGGCTACACCTTC
TRBJ1-2 few - TRBV4-3 15 CASSQPGRRDDGYTF TGCGCCAGCAGCCAACCCGGCAGGAGGGATGATGGCTACACCTTC
TRBJ2-3 once TRBD2 TRBV6-6 14 CASEKRGRTDTQYF TGTGCCAGCGAAAAGCGGGGAAGAACAGATACGCAGTATTTT
TRBJ2-3 once TRBD2 TRBV11-3 15 CASSRVAGGTDTQYF TGTGCCAGCAGCCGGGTAGCGGGAGGCACAGATACGCAGTATTTT